This T cell receptor beta chain was identified in a study of blood T cells in healthy people across ages. Details on this clonotype: The antigen is unknown.

Next came a second PCR, run for roughly 6 to 11 cycles, which used a sample-barcoded 5' primer along with a J-beta primer mix. Via MiXCR, TCRdb re-called the 5' RACE reads, giving one row per CDR3 protein. The table includes 270,000 or so distinct CDR3 sequences, 27% detected once. Study-wide results and caveats: More naive CD4+ cells and higher diversity were found in long-lived than in aged donors.

Material for sequencing was blood. This TCR came from a woman aged 70-85 years in good health.

The CDR3: CSAPGRVNEQYF. The CDR3, as DNA: TGCAGTGCCCCGGGCAGAGTAAACGAGCAGTACTTC. V is TRBV20-1 and J is TRBJ2-7; D uncertain. V was pared by 6 bases and J by 5 bases, with 14 bases between. The CDR3 sequence is 12 residues long. CDR1 and CDR2 from the germline V gene are DFQATT and SNEGSKA (reference sequence).